This T cell receptor (beta chain) is drawn from a study of T-cell memory formation after mild COVID-19. Study-wide findings and caveats: Day 15 to 85 contracting clones showed balanced CD4/CD8; day 15 to 37 expanders favored CD4+. CD8+ contracting clones occupied EMRA, while CD4+ ones occupied mainly CM and EM. The study detected some responding clones in pre-infection memory, suggesting cross-reactive memory joined.

Sample barcodes and UMIs were carried by the TCR alpha and TCR beta cDNA libraries that 5'RACE generated with constant-segment primers. One entry per CDR3 protein, called by TCRdb with MiXCR from the 5' RACE reads. The sample lists roughly 340,000 distinct CDR3 sequences, approximately 16% occurring once. The V end was cut by 3 bases, the J end by 3 bases, with 5 bases between. This CDR3 has 12 amino acids. The germline CDR1 and CDR2 sequences are SEHNR and FQNEAQ (reference sequence). This clonotype was observed a handful of times. Its cognate antigen is unknown. The sequenced sample was PBMCs or a T cell subset sorted from them (not recorded which). The chain joins TRBV7-9 to TRBJ1-2; no clear D. The sequence derives from a man in his late teens or twenties who had mild COVID-19 (a few samples of this study predate the infection). Cell type and time point are not known. As DNA, the CDR3 is TGTGCCAGCAGCTTCGTCGACTATGGCTACACCTTC. Its translation is CASSFVDYGYTF.